Listed below are T cell receptor beta chains from one sample, sequenced in a study of OX40 agonist ivuxolimab in advanced cancers. Assay used: immunoSEQ multiplex PCR; TCRdb lists only in-frame clones, some missing. The sample lists 21,000 or so clones; 87% were seen once. Here the sequenced sample was CD4+ or CD8+ T cells sorted from blood, taken in a trial of the OX40 agonist ivuxolimab. The source of these receptors is an adult with an advanced solid tumor such as melanoma, head and neck, liver or kidney cancer. Both conserved end residues are part of each CDR3. A D gene is named only where the DNA matches it firmly. Size is omitted from some rows. Given values are once, few, many or a class for expanded clones.

>.|.|TRBJ2-5|TRBV4-1
TGCGCCAGCAGCCAAGTGTTAGCCATGGGGACCCAGTACTTC
CASSQVLAMGTQYF
>.|.|TRBJ2-7|TRBV25-1
TGTGCCAGCAGTGAATTGGGCAGCTCCTACGAGCAGTACTTC
CASSELGSSYEQYF
>.|.|TRBJ2-2|TRBV5-6
TGTGCCAGCAGCTTGGCCTCCACCGGGGAGCTGTTTTTT
CASSLASTGELFF
>few|TRBD1|TRBJ2-7|TRBV7-8
TGTGCCAGCAGCAAACTATCCGGGACAGGGGGTTACGAGCAGTACTTC
CASSKLSGTGGYEQYF
>.|TRBD1|TRBJ1-2|TRBV29-1
TGCAGCGTGGCAGGGGGCGCCCACTATGGCTACACCTTC
CSVAGGAHYGYTF
>.|.|TRBJ2-5|TRBV9
TGTGCCAGCAGCCTTGGGGGGGCTCAAGAGACCCAGTACTTC
CASSLGGAQETQYF
>.|.|TRBJ2-2|TRBV6-5
TGTGCCACCGAACAGGGCCCCGGGGAGCTGTTTTTT
CATEQGPGELFF
>.|TRBD1|TRBJ2-7|TRBV5-6
TGTGCCAGCACCAGGGACAGGGGACCCTACGAGCAGTACTTC
CASTRDRGPYEQYF
>.|.|TRBJ2-7|TRBV5-6
TGTGCCAGCAGCTCGTTGCCCGCGGGTCACGAGCAGTACTTC
CASSSLPAGHEQYF
>.|.|TRBJ1-4|TRBV28
TGTGCCAGCAGTTTTGGGACCTCATGGGAAAAACTGTTTTTT
CASSFGTSWEKLFF
>once|.|TRBJ2-1|TRBV6-1
TGTGCCAGCAGTGAGAATGGTGGGGGCCCTTACAATGAGCAGTTCTTC
CASSENGGGPYNEQFF
>.|.|TRBJ2-7|TRBV6-5
TGTGCCAGCAGTTACTCTGGTCCGGAGGGATCCTACGAGCAGTACTTC
CASSYSGPEGSYEQYF
>few|.|TRBJ1-5|TRBV7-9
TGTGCCAGCAGCTTAGACAATCAGCCCCAGCATTTT
CASSLDNQPQHF
>.|.|TRBJ2-2|TRBV29-1
TGCAGCTTCCTTAGGGCCGGGGAGCTGTTTTTT
CSFLRAGELFF
>.|.|TRBJ2-2|TRBV7-9
TGTGCCAGCAGCTTAGCAGATAGGAACACCGGGGAGCTGTTTTTT
CASSLADRNTGELFF
>.|TRBD1|TRBJ2-1|TRBV2
TGTGCCAGCAGTGTGTTAGGGACAGAGCAGTCCGAGCAGTTCTTC
CASSVLGTEQSEQFF
>.|.|TRBJ1-2|TRBV27
TGTGCCAGCGGCGGGAGCTTCTCCATACAAAACTATGGCTACACCTTC
CASGGSFSIQNYGYTF
>.|TRBD2|TRBJ2-3|TRBV7-9
TGTGCCAGTGAGCTAGCGGGGACCACAGATACGCAGTATTTT
CASELAGTTDTQYF
>.|.|TRBJ2-1|TRBV6-5
TGTGCCAGCAGTCCAGCGTTGGGGGCGTACAATGAGCAGTTCTTC
CASSPALGAYNEQFF
>.|.|TRBJ1-4|TRBV7-6
TGTGCCAGCAGCTTAGAACAAGATAATGAAAAACTGTTTTTT
CASSLEQDNEKLFF
>.|.|TRBJ1-5|TRBV14
TGTGCCAGCAGCCGGGAGAAGAATCAGCCCCAGCATTTT
CASSREKNQPQHF
>.|TRBD1|TRBJ2-3|TRBV10-3
TGTGCCATCAGAGGGACAGGGCGGTGGAGCACAGATACGCAGTATTTT
CAIRGTGRWSTDTQYF
>few|.|TRBJ1-1|TRBV6-6
TGTGCCAGCAGTTTAGACGGGAACACTGAAGCTTTCTTT
CASSLDGNTEAFF
>.|.|TRBJ2-1|TRBV28
TGTGCCAGCAGGGGACTTCCGAGCTCCTACAATGAGCAGTTCTTC
CASRGLPSSYNEQFF
>.|TRBD1|TRBJ2-5|TRBV4-1
TGCGCCAGCACCCGTGGACAGGGGGCTTGGACCCAGTACTTC
CASTRGQGAWTQYF
>.|.|TRBJ2-5|TRBV7-9
TGTGCCAGCAGCTTTAGTGCCCCCCTATACTTC
CASSFSAPLYF
>few|.|TRBJ1-1|TRBV2
TGTGCCAGCAGTTCCGGGGAAGCTTTCTTT
CASSSGEAFF
>.|.|TRBJ2-7|TRBV7-8
TGTGCCAGCAGCCCAGGTACTCACGAGCAGTACTTC
CASSPGTHEQYF
>once|.|TRBJ1-5|TRBV10-3
TGTGCCATCAGTGAGTCAAGGACCAGCAATCAGCCCCAGCATTTT
CAISESRTSNQPQHF
>.|.|TRBJ1-1|TRBV4-2
TGTGCCAGCAGCCAGCCAAAGAACACTGAAGCTTTCTTT
CASSQPKNTEAFF
>.|.|TRBJ2-5|TRBV6-5
TGTGCCAGCCGAGGGGGGCCTTTAGGAGAGACCCAGTACTTC
CASRGGPLGETQYF
>.|TRBD1|TRBJ2-7|TRBV6-1
TGTGCCAGCAGTCTTGACAGGGCAAGGAACGAGCAGTACTTC
CASSLDRARNEQYF
>.|.|TRBJ1-2|TRBV28
TGTGCCAGCAGTCATCGGGGCCCGGATTATGGCTACACCTTC
CASSHRGPDYGYTF
>.|TRBD1|TRBJ2-5|TRBV7-2
TGTGCCAGCAGCTCCTTCCTACCGGGACAGTCGTACCAAGAGACCCAGTACTTC
CASSSFLPGQSYQETQYF
>.|.|TRBJ1-1|TRBV19
TGTGCCAGTAGTATCCCGCTGTACACTGAAGCTTTCTTT
CASSIPLYTEAFF
>.|TRBD1|TRBJ1-6|TRBV7-3
TGTGCCAGCAGCCTAGAGGGACAGTCTAATTCACCCCTCCACTTT
CASSLEGQSNSPLHF
>once|.|TRBJ2-1|TRBV7-6
TGTGCCAGCCGAGGTCTCAATGAGCAGTTCTTC
CASRGLNEQFF
>.|.|TRBJ1-4|TRBV4-1
TGCGCCAGCAGCCAAGTCGTCCAGGGAATTAATGAAAAACTGTTTTTT
CASSQVVQGINEKLFF
>.|.|TRBJ2-7|TRBV5-1
TGCGCCAGCAGCTTGGGAGGGGAAGAGCAGTACTTC
CASSLGGEEQYF
>.|.|TRBJ1-4|TRBV28
TGTGCCAGCAGTTTAGGAACGTTCGTCGCAACTAATGAAAAACTGTTTTTT
CASSLGTFVATNEKLFF
>.|TRBD2|TRBJ2-2|TRBV4-3
TGCGCCAGCAGCCCGGGACTAGCGGGGTCGAGCACCGGGGAGCTGTTTTTT
CASSPGLAGSSTGELFF
>.|TRBD2|TRBJ2-3|TRBV2
TGTGCCAGCAGTGAAGGGGCGGGGGGACACCTAGATACGCAGTATTTT
CASSEGAGGHLDTQYF
>.|.|TRBJ2-7|TRBV5-6
TGTGCCAGCAGCTACAGGGTGGCTTACGAGCAGTACTTC
CASSYRVAYEQYF
>.|.|TRBJ2-7|TRBV6-5
TGTGCCAGCAGTTACTCGGAGAAGGCTGGCCACGAGCAGTACTTC
CASSYSEKAGHEQYF
>.|.|TRBJ2-7|TRBV5-1
TGCGCCAGCAGCTTGAGGCTCGACGAGCAGTACTTC
CASSLRLDEQYF
>.|.|TRBJ1-2|TRBV6-1
TGTGCCAGCAGTGAACCGACTCCTAACTATGGCTACACCTTC
CASSEPTPNYGYTF
>.|.|TRBJ1-2|TRBV7-9
TGTGCCAGCAGCTTAGGATCGGTGATCTATGGCTACACCTTC
CASSLGSVIYGYTF
>.|TRBD1|TRBJ2-7|TRBV4-1
TGCGCCAGCAGCCAGTCCCCCGGGACAGGGGCCTACGAGCAGTACTTC
CASSQSPGTGAYEQYF
>.|.|TRBJ2-7|TRBV4-1
TGCGCCAGCAGCGTCACAGGGCCCGGCTACGAGCAGTACTTC
CASSVTGPGYEQYF
>.|.|TRBJ1-4|TRBV2
TGTGCCAGCCGGGAGGAAAAACTGTTTTTT
CASREEKLFF
>.|TRBD1|TRBJ2-7|TRBV5-4
TGTGCCAGCAGCTTACGAGACAGGGGCTACGAGCAGTACTTC
CASSLRDRGYEQYF
>.|TRBD1|TRBJ2-7|TRBV7-2
TGTGCCAGCAGCTTATCCAGGACAGGGTTCTACGAGCAGTACTTC
CASSLSRTGFYEQYF
>.|TRBD1|TRBJ1-2|TRBV4-3
TGCGCCAGCAGCCTCCTCGAGGGACAGGGAGGCCCCGGGGGCTACACCTTC
CASSLLEGQGGPGGYTF
>.|.|TRBJ1-5|TRBV19
TGTGCCAGTAGGGCCGGAAATCAGCCCCAGCATTTT
CASRAGNQPQHF
>.|.|TRBJ2-1|TRBV6-1
TGTGCCAGCACCTCGATAGGGAATGAGCAGTTCTTC
CASTSIGNEQFF
>.|.|TRBJ2-7|TRBV6-1
TGTGCCAGCAGCTCCGGGACAAGCTACGAGCAGTACTTC
CASSSGTSYEQYF
>.|TRBD1|TRBJ2-7|TRBV7-9
TGTGCCAGCAGCCCTAGACAGGGGAGCTACGAGCAGTACTTC
CASSPRQGSYEQYF
>few|TRBD2|TRBJ2-2|TRBV28
TGTGCCAGCAGTTTTCGGCTAGCGGGTTTCACCGGGGAGCTGTTTTTT
CASSFRLAGFTGELFF
>.|TRBD1|TRBJ2-7|TRBV4-3
TGCGCCAGCAGCGGACGGACAGGGGCGCCCTACGAGCAGTACTTC
CASSGRTGAPYEQYF